These 30 T cell receptor beta chains originate from one sample sequenced in a study of neurological immune-mediated disorders. TCRdb fed the 5' RACE reads into MiXCR, producing one record per CDR3 protein. Of roughly 61,000 distinct CDR3 sequences listed, around 10% are singletons. Stated time point: longitudinal time-point 1 (baseline). The material sequenced was PBMCs. All receptors come from a male donor with HTLV-1-associated myelopathy (HAM/TSP).

This clonotype was seen repeatedly, ten times or more. The chain employs TRBV7-3 and TRBJ2-3, with 9 nucleotides matching TRBD2. Germline assignment: CDR1 SGHTA and CDR2 FQGTGA. This CDR3 region has 15 residues. The V and J ends lost 2 bases and 7 bases, in that order; junction bases with no gene match: 7. CDR3 residues: CASSLAGGTMNTQYF. The CDR3 DNA sequence: TGTGCCAGCAGCTTAGCGGGGGGGACCATGAATACGCAGTATTTT.

This clonotype was detected many times. This chain uses TRBV20-1 with TRBJ2-5, with 8 positions matching TRBD2. Germline V gene sequence: CDR1 DFQATT, CDR2 SNEGSKA (reference sequence). The V segment lost 0 bases and the J segment 6 bases; nucleotides outside the gene matches: 6. The CDR3 is made up of 14 amino acids. The CDR3 nucleotides read TGCAGTGCTAGAGATCCGGGGGGGATCAAGACCCAGTACTTC. It translates to CSARDPGGIKTQYF.

This clonotype appeared many times. The chain joins TRBV12-3 or TRBV12-4 to TRBJ2-7; D possibly corresponds to TRBD1 (5 bases). The CDR3 is 13 residues long. V was cut by 4 bases and J by 9 bases, with 16 bases left in between. The CDR3 spells CASSSLTARRQYF. In nucleotides, the CDR3 is TGTGCCAGCAGTTCCCTGACAGCCAGGAGGCAGTACTTC.

This clonotype has a count of ten or more. The chain recombines TRBV4-3 with TRBJ1-6, with 11 bases identical to TRBD1. Germline loops: CDR1 LGHNA, CDR2 YSLEER. The CDR3 is made up of 15 amino acids. Losses at the gene ends were 1 base for V and 8 bases for J; bases not matched to a gene: 1. Here the CDR3 DNA reads TGCGCCAGCAGCCAAGGGACAGGGGGCGATTCACCCCTCCACTTT. Protein sequence: CASSQGTGGDSPLHF.

This clonotype appeared many times. The chain uses TRBV7-2 and TRBJ1-1; perhaps TRBD1 as D (5 bases). Per germline, CDR1 SGHTA and CDR2 FQGNSA. CDR3 size: 14 residues. Trimming took 2 bases from V and 11 from J, leaving 18 bases between them. CDR3 sequence reads: CASSLPGSSREAFF. The DNA for the CDR3 is TGTGCCAGCAGCTTACCGGGATCCTCCAGGGAGGCTTTCTTT.

This clonotype showed up many times. The chain joins TRBV5-1 to TRBJ2-3; 10 positions agree with TRBD2. The CDR3 totals 16 residues. V was pared by 0 bases and J by 4 bases, with 5 bases of the junction left unmatched. The germline gives CDR1 SGHRS, CDR2 YFSETQ. DNA of the CDR3: TGCGCCAGCAGCTTGGACGTCCTAGCGGGGGCAGATACGCAGTATTTT. Its translation: CASSLDVLAGADTQYF.

This clonotype has ten or more counts. The chain links TRBV7-9 to TRBJ2-5, with TRBD2 as a possible D gene (6 bases). Germline assignment: CDR1 SEHNR and CDR2 FQNEAQ (reference sequence). The V end lost 4 bases, the J end lost 5 bases, and 14 bases lay between the germline ends. The CDR3 loop spans 14 amino acids. CDR3: CASSSPAGGETQYF. CDR3 in DNA: TGTGCCAGCAGCTCCCCGGCTGGGGGGGAGACCCAGTACTTC.

This clonotype showed up many times. The chain is built from TRBV3-1 and TRBJ1-5; D gene ambiguous. Trimming stripped 4 bases from V and 7 bases from J, with 14 bases between. The CDR3 consists of 14 residues. Germline V gives CDR1 LGHDT, CDR2 YNNKEL (reference sequence). CDR3 loop: CASSPHGVRQPQHF. The CDR3 coding sequence is TGTGCCAGCAGCCCCCACGGGGTTCGCCAGCCCCAGCATTTT.

As for this clonotype: Mismatch with germline at one junction end may stem from a read error. CDR3 sequence reads: CASSLSGGRYEKYF. In nucleotides, the CDR3 is TGTGCCAGCAGCTTGTCAGGGGGCAGGTACGAGAAGTACTTC. V and J are TRBV5-1 and TRBJ2-7; 8 positions agree with TRBD1. Germline CDR1 and CDR2: SGHRS and YFSETQ. The CDR3 runs to 14 residues.

A few counts support this clonotype. The genes are TRBV3-1 and TRBJ1-1, with TRBD1 matching over 7 bases. The CDR3 is 15 residues long. The V and J ends lost 4 bases and 7 bases, in that order; junction bases with no gene match: 12. Germline CDR1 LGHDT, CDR2 YNNKEL (reference sequence). CDR3 coding DNA: TGTGCCAGCAGCCCCGGGACAGTCTCTGGTGGTGAAGCTTTCTTT. Its translation: CASSPGTVSGGEAFF.

The chain carries TRBV5-1 and TRBJ2-2, with D unresolved. The CDR3 loop spans 16 amino acids. The germline CDR1 and CDR2 sequences are SGHRS and YFSETQ. The V end was cut by 4 bases, the J end by 1 base, with 14 bases between. The CDR3 reads CASSQRAALNTGELFF. The CDR3 DNA follows: TGCGCCAGCAGCCAACGAGCCGCCCTGAACACCGGGGAGCTGTTTTTT.

This clonotype was recorded at least ten times. The gene calls are TRBV29-1 and TRBJ2-2; no firm D call. CDR3 size: 14 residues. V was trimmed by 5 bases and J by 2 bases, leaving 12 bases between them. Germline V gives CDR1 SQVTM, CDR2 ANQGSEA. The CDR3 DNA reads as TGCAGCGTTATAGGTCTAGAAAACACCGGGGAGCTGTTTTTT. Encoded protein: CSVIGLENTGELFF.

This clonotype was seen many times. The chain employs TRBV6-2 or TRBV6-3 and TRBJ2-1; no clear D. Per the germline V gene, CDR1 is MNHEY and CDR2 is SVGEGT. The ends were cut back, 7 bases at V and 3 bases at J, with 4 bases in the middle. This CDR3 has 11 amino acids. The CDR3 region is CASTHYNEQFF. The CDR3 nucleotides are TGTGCCAGCACGCACTACAATGAGCAGTTCTTC.

This clonotype was counted ten times or more. The rearrangement joins TRBV7-9 to TRBJ1-4; no firm D call. Deletions cut 2 bases from V and 8 bases from J, with 18 bases between. This CDR3 spans 16 amino acids. Germline lookup yields CDR1 SEHNR and CDR2 FQNEAQ (reference sequence). This CDR3 is CASSLFSGIEAEKLFF. In DNA form, the CDR3 reads TGTGCCAGCAGCTTATTTTCCGGGATCGAGGCCGAAAAACTGTTTTTT.

This clonotype was found many times. V is TRBV29-1 and J is TRBJ1-2, with no clear D. Trimming cost V 1 base and J 8 bases, with 8 bases left between them. CDR1 is SQVTM and CDR2 is ANQGSEA in the germline V gene. The CDR3 runs 11 residues. In nucleotides, the CDR3 is TGCAGCGTTGAAGCCGGGCGAGGCTACACCTTC. Protein: CSVEAGRGYTF.

This clonotype was detected a few times. V is TRBV19 and J is TRBJ2-7; D is unresolved. Per germline, CDR1 LNHDA and CDR2 SQIVND (reference sequence). The V gene lost 1 base and the J gene lost 9 bases, with 10 bases spanning the gap. The CDR3 contains 12 residues. The CDR3 coding sequence is TGTGCCAGTAGTATAGCGGGCAGCAGGCAGTACTTC. Translated, it gives CASSIAGSRQYF.

This clonotype came up many times. This rearrangement joins TRBV6-5 to TRBJ2-1; D not certain. The CDR3 length is 15 residues. The germline CDR1 and CDR2 sequences are MNHEY and SVGAGI. Trimming took 3 bases from V and 0 from J, leaving 9 bases between them. CDR3 in amino acids: CASSYSIISYNEQFF. In DNA form, the CDR3 reads TGTGCCAGCAGTTATTCGATTATCTCCTACAATGAGCAGTTCTTC.

This clonotype was counted at least ten times. The DNA of the CDR3 is TGTGCCAGCAGTTACTCGACAGGGGGGCAGTACTTC. Encoded protein: CASSYSTGGQYF. The chain carries TRBV6-5 and TRBJ2-7; 9 bases match TRBD1. The CDR3 totals 12 residues. Unmatched junction bases numbered 0, after V lost 0 bases and J lost 9 bases. Germline lookup yields CDR1 MNHEY and CDR2 SVGAGI.

This clonotype appeared many times. This rearrangement joins TRBV11-2 to TRBJ2-2, with D possibly TRBD1 on 6 matching bases. V dropped 5 bases and J dropped 5 bases, with 12 bases sitting between them. The CDR3 runs 14 residues. The germline gives CDR1 SGHAT, CDR2 FQNNGV. The CDR3 region is CASSLDRLTGELFF. The CDR3 DNA sequence: TGTGCCAGCAGCCTCGACAGGTTGACCGGGGAGCTGTTTTTT.

The V call is TRBV6-1, the J call TRBJ1-2; D call uncertain. The germline V gene has CDR1 MNHNS and CDR2 SASEGT. Trimming removed 6 bases from V and 2 bases from J, with 10 bases in between. This CDR3 has 13 amino acids. The CDR3 sequence is CASRGSRNYGYTF. The CDR3 DNA reads as TGTGCCAGCAGGGGCAGCCGGAACTATGGCTACACCTTC.

This clonotype was recorded at least ten times. The chain uses TRBV20-1 and TRBJ2-2; 10 bases are a match to TRBD1. Germline CDR1 is DFQATT and CDR2 is SNEGSKA (reference sequence). The ends lost 3 bases at V and 6 bases at J; junction bases unmatched: 7. This CDR3 contains 15 residues. CDR3 sequence (DNA): TGCAGTGCTAGGGATACCGGGACAGGGGCCGGGGAGCTGTTTTTT. This gives the protein CSARDTGTGAGELFF.

This clonotype was counted ten times or more. V and J are TRBV20-1 and TRBJ1-6; TRBD1 agrees at 7 bases. Germline V gene data show CDR1 as DFQATT and CDR2 as SNEGSKA (reference sequence). The CDR3 runs to 17 residues. The ends lost 4 bases at V and 8 bases at J; junction bases unmatched: 17. The CDR3 loop is CSANDREGIYRHSPLHF. The CDR3 coding sequence is TGCAGTGCTAACGACAGGGAGGGCATTTACCGTCATTCACCCCTCCACTTT.

This clonotype was counted at least ten times. The CDR3 DNA sequence: TGTGCCAGCAGTCAAGGACAGGGGAAATACAATGAGCAGTTCTTC. It yields the protein CASSQGQGKYNEQFF. This rearrangement joins TRBV6-6 to TRBJ2-1; 9 nucleotides align to TRBD1. CDR1 is MNHNY, CDR2 SVGAGI, per germline (reference sequence). V trimming: 5 bases; J trimming: 4 bases; junction bases outside the gene matches: 6. The CDR3 consists of 15 residues.

This clonotype was counted many times. This chain connects TRBV5-1 to TRBJ2-3; D is undetermined. Trimming took off 5 bases at V and 0 bases at J, with 7 bases between the two ends. The germline V gene has CDR1 SGHRS and CDR2 YFSETQ. This CDR3 spans 13 amino acids. CDR3 amino acids: CASSSLSTDTQYF. The CDR3 DNA sequence: TGCGCCAGCAGTTCCCTTAGCACAGATACGCAGTATTTT.

This clonotype showed up many times. The chain carries TRBV2 and TRBJ1-2; D not resolved. Germline V gene sequence: CDR1 SNHLY, CDR2 FYNNEI. The CDR3 sequence is 12 residues long. Trimming left V 6 bases short and J 5 bases short, with 10 bases between. In DNA, the CDR3 is TGTGCCAGCAGCTCTTCACTATATGGCTACACCTTC. The encoded protein is CASSSSLYGYTF.

This clonotype was seen ten or more times. The rearrangement joins TRBV5-1 to TRBJ2-1, with a tentative D call TRBD1 (6 bases). The V end lost 2 bases, the J end lost 8 bases, and 17 bases lay between the germline ends. Germline V lookup: CDR1 SGHRS, CDR2 YFSETQ. The CDR3 has 15 amino acids. CDR3 sequence: CASSFSGGAEDEQFF. The CDR3 DNA reads as TGCGCCAGCAGCTTCTCTGGGGGCGCGGAGGATGAGCAGTTCTTC.

The rearrangement joins TRBV5-1 to TRBJ2-7; unclear D gene. The CDR3 contains 15 residues. Between the trimmed V and J ends, which lost 4 bases and 6 bases, there was a span of 20 bases. Germline V gene data show CDR1 as SGHRS and CDR2 as YFSETQ. CDR3 sequence reads: CASSPGSGTSSEQYF. The CDR3 region has the DNA TGCGCCAGCAGCCCAGGCTCAGGTACCTCGAGCGAGCAGTACTTC.

This clonotype was seen repeatedly, ten times or more. This sequence joins TRBV6-5 and TRBJ2-7; D is uncertain. The CDR3 contains 13 residues. Germline V gene sequence: CDR1 MNHEY, CDR2 SVGAGI. The ends were cut back, 6 bases at V and 6 bases at J, with 15 bases in the middle. The CDR3 sequence is CASSNNMRGEQYF. In nucleotides, the CDR3 is TGTGCCAGCAGCAACAATATGAGAGGCGAGCAGTACTTC.

Many counts were recorded for this clonotype. The rearrangement uses TRBV7-9 and TRBJ2-7, with 8 bases fitting TRBD1. V shed 5 bases, J shed 6 bases, and the junction held 6 bases outside the gene matches. This CDR3 spans 13 amino acids. The V gene's germline CDR1 is SEHNR and CDR2 FQNEAQ (reference sequence). The CDR3 coding sequence is TGTGCCAGCAGCCCGGACAGGGAGGTCGAGCAGTACTTC. Protein product: CASSPDREVEQYF.

This clonotype was found many times. The rearrangement joins TRBV28 to TRBJ2-1, with 10 bases that match TRBD1. This CDR3 has 16 amino acids. CDR1 and CDR2 (germline): MDHEN, SYDVKM. V dropped 6 bases and J dropped 4; count of bases not matched to a gene: 9. The CDR3 DNA sequence: TGTGCCAGCAGCTCGGTAGGGGACAGGGGATACAATGAGCAGTTCTTC. This encodes CASSSVGDRGYNEQFF.